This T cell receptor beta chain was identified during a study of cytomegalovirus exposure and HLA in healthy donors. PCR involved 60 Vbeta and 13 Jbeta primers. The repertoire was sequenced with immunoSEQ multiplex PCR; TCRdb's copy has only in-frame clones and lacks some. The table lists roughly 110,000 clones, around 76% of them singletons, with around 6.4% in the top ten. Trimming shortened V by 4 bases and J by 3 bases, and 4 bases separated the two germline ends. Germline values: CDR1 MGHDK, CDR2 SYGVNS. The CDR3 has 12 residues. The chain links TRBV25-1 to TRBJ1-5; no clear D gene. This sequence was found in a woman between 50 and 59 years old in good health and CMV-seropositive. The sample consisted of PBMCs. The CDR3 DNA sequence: TGTGCCAGCAGTGGTTACAATCAGCCCCAGCATTTT. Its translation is CASSGYNQPQHF.